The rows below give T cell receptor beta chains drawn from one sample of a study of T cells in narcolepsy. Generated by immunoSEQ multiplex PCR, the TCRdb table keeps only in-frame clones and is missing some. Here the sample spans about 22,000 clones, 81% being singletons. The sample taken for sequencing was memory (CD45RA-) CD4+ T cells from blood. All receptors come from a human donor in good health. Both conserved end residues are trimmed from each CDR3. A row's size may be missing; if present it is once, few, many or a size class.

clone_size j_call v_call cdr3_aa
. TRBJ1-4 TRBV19 ASSAGKLF
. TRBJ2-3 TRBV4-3 ASSSAWGTQY
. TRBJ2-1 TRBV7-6 ASSPPISTGGTEQF
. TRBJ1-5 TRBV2 ASRGDRLSNQPQH
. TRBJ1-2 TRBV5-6 ASSRGQTDYGYT
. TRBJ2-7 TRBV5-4 ASRNRQGASYEQY
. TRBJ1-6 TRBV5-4 ASSGKPGQGSYNSPLH
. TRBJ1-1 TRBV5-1 ASSSRGQQNTEAF
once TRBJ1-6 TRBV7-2 ASSDRRANSPLH
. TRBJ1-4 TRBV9 ASSVRPGATEKLF
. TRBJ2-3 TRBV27 ASSPPPGGADTQY